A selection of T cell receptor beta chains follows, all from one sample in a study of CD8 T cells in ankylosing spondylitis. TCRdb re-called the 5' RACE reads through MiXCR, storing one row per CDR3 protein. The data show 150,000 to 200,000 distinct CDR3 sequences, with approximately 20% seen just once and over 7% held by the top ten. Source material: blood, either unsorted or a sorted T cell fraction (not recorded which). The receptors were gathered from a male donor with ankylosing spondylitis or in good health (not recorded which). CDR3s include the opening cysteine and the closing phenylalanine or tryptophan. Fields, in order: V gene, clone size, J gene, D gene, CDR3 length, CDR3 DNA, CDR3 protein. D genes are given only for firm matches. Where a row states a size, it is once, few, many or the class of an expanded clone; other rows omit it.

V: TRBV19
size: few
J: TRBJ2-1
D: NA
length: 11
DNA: TGTGCCAGTTCTAGTATGTATGAGCAGTTCTTC
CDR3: CASSSMYEQFF

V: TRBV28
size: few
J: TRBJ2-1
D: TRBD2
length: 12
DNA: TGTGCCAGCAGTTTATTAGAGCGGGGGTGGTTCTTC
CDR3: CASSLLERGWFF

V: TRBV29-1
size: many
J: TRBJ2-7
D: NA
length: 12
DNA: TGCAGCGCCTTGGACAGAGGCTACGAGCAGTACTTC
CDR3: CSALDRGYEQYF

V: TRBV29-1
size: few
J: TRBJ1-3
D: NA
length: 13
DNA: TGCAGCGCCCTCGGGGGCTCTGGAAACACCATATATTTT
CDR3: CSALGGSGNTIYF

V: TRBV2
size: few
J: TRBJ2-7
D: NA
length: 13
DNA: TGTGCCAGCAGTGTGGTCACTCCACCCAAGCAGTACTTC
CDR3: CASSVVTPPKQYF

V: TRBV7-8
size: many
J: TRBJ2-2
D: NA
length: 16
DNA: TGTGCCAGCAGCTTAGCCCCCGGAGGGAACACCGGGGAGCTGTTTTTT
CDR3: CASSLAPGGNTGELFF

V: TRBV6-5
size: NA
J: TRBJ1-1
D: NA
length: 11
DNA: TGTGCCAACATAGTGGGCCGCGAAGCTTTCTTT
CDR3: CANIVGREAFF

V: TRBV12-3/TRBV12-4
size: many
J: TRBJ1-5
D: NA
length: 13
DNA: TGTGCCAGCAGCGGTGGGCAGTCTGAGCCCCAGCATTTT
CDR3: CASSGGQSEPQHF

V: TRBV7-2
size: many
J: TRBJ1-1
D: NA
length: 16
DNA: TGTGCCAGCAGCGTGACAGAGGGCTTAGTTAACACTGAAGCTTTCTTT
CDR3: CASSVTEGLVNTEAFF

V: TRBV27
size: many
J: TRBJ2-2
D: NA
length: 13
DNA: TGTGCCAGCACCGCCGCCTGGGCCGGGGAGCTGTTTTTT
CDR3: CASTAAWAGELFF

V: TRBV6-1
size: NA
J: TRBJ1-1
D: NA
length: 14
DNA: TGTGCCAGCAGTTTCCGAAGGGACGTGACTGAAGCTTTCTTT
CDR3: CASSFRRDVTEAFF

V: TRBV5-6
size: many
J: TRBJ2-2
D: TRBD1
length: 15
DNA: TGTGCCAGCAGCTTGTGGGACAGGAACACCGGGGAGCTGTTTTTT
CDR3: CASSLWDRNTGELFF

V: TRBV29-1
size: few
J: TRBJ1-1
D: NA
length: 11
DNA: TGCAGCGTTAACAACGAGGGTGAAGCTTTCTTT
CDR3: CSVNNEGEAFF

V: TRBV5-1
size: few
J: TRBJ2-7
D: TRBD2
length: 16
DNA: TGCGCCAGCAGCTTGGCCCTTAGCGGGAGAGAATACGAGCAGTACTTC
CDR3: CASSLALSGREYEQYF

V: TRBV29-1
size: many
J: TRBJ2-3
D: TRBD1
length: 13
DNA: TGCAGCGTTGTAGACAGGGTAGAGTGGACGCAGTATTTT
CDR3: CSVVDRVEWTQYF

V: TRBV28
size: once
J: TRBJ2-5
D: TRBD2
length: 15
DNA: TGTGCCAGCAGTTCGACTAGCGGGAGCCAAGAGACCCAGTACTTC
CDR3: CASSSTSGSQETQYF

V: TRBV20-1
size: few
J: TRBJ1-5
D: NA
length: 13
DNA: TGCAGTGCTAGAAGTCTGGGTTATCAGCCCCAGCATTTT
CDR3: CSARSLGYQPQHF

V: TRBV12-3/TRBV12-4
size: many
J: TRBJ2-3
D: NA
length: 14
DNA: TGTGCCAGCAGTCCCCACCAGGGTACGGATACGCAGTATTTT
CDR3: CASSPHQGTDTQYF

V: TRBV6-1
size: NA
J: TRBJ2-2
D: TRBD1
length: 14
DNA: TGTGTCACAACGTGGGACAGTGGTTTCGGGGAGCTGTTTTTT
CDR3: CVTTWDSGFGELFF

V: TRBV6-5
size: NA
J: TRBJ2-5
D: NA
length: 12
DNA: TGTGCCAGCAGTTACGCGGGAGAGACCCAGTACTTC
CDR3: CASSYAGETQYF

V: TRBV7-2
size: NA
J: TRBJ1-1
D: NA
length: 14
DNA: TGTGCCAGCAGCTTGATCTCAACGGGCACTGAAGCTTTCTTT
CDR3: CASSLISTGTEAFF

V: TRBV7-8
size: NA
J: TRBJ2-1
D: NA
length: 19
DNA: TGTGCCAGCAGCCTGAGACATACTCCGGACAAGAGCTCCTACAATGAGCAGTTCTTC
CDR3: CASSLRHTPDKSSYNEQFF

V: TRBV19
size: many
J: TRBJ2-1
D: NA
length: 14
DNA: TGTGCCAGTAGTATGGGGACCACCGGCAATGAGCAGTTCTTC
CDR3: CASSMGTTGNEQFF

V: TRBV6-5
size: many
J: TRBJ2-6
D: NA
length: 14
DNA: TGTGCCAGCAGTTACTCCCGTGGGGCCAACGTCCTGACTTTC
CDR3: CASSYSRGANVLTF

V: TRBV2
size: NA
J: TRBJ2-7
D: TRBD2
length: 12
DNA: TGTGCCAGCAGTGATAGCGGGTACGAGCAGTACTTC
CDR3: CASSDSGYEQYF

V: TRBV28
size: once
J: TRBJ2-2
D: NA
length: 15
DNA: TGTGCCATGAGCCCCGGGCTCCTCGGGACCGGGGAGCTGTTTTTT
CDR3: CAMSPGLLGTGELFF

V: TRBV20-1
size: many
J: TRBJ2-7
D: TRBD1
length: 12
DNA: TGCAGTGCTCCGGGACAGAGCTACGAGCAGTACTTC
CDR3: CSAPGQSYEQYF

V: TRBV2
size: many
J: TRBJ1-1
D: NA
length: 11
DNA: TGTGCCAGCAACCGGGCATTCGGAGCTTTCTTT
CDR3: CASNRAFGAFF

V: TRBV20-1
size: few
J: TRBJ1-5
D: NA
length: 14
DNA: TGCAGTGCTCGGAGGGGGAATGGAAATCAGCCCCAGCATTTT
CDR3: CSARRGNGNQPQHF

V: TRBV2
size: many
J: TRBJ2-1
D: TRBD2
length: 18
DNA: TGTGCCAGCAGTGTTTGGGGGACTAGCGGGAGAGGGTACAATGAGCAGTTCTTC
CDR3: CASSVWGTSGRGYNEQFF

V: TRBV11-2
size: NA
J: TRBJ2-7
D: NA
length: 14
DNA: TGTGCCAGCAGCTTAGGACAGAAGAGCTACGAGCAGTACTTC
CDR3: CASSLGQKSYEQYF